This T cell receptor beta chain was sequenced for a study of blood T cells in healthy people across ages (dated by TCRdb to 2013 to 2016). In terms of the full investigation: In model experiments, template switching captured roughly one uniquely barcoded TCR beta cDNA molecule for every two T cells. To avoid experimental bias, donors of different ages were randomly spread across the sequencing lanes. The donors were split into four age groups: young (average approximately 16 years), middle-aged (roughly 42), aged (more than 60) and long-lived (under 85). Age-related changes in TCR beta repertoire diversity were measured in the study by deep sequencing normalized with unique cDNA molecular identifiers. Two additional independent replicas of 1 million unique cDNA reads from the same blood draw were analyzed for two donors (one aged 18 to 30 and one aged 80 or older).

A word on this clonotype: There is no known antigen for this receptor. No clone much larger than this one lies a single base away; base qualities are absent.

The donors were roughly 39 Caucasian individuals from Russia, aged roughly 6 to 100 years, who were systemically healthy. Around 9.9 milliliters of peripheral blood were collected from each donor into EDTA-treated Vacutainer tubes. PBMCs were isolated by Ficoll-Paque density-gradient centrifugation, with at least 7 million obtained per sample. Trizol reagent was used to extract total RNA from PBMCs, with at least 6 micrograms per sample. The percentages of naive CD45RAhigh/CD27high T cells were determined by flow cytometry on a PBMC aliquot from every donor. Broad study findings and their caveats: Bulk unsorted PBMC profiling prevented conclusive comparison of naive and antigen-experienced compartments. As age increased, observed TCR beta diversity per million T cells dropped in a roughly linear way, and a significant reduction was already evident by age 40. Compared with the aged group, the long-lived group had more naive CD4+ T cells, fewer expanded clones and increased TCR diversity, a pattern suggesting age selection. There was a strong correlation between observed TCR beta diversity and the percentage of naive T cells measured by flow cytometry. Donor CMV infection status was unknown, potentially confounding age-related changes in expanded clonotypes. Total diversity estimates from one million sequenced T cells were considered lower bounds and underestimates.

Trimming accounts for 6 bases at V and 8 bases at J, while the number of junction bases matched to no gene is 9. Reading the germline V gene gives CDR1 SNHLY and CDR2 FYNNEI. There are 15 amino acids in the CDR3, from cysteine to phenylalanine inclusive. Only CDR3 DNA remains: 45 bases, in frame from the first base. Library preparation employed 5' RACE. For sequencing, an Illumina HiSeq 2500 was employed. A second PCR of roughly 7 to 11 cycles was performed with a sample-barcoded 5' primer and a J-beta primer mix. A unique molecular identifier was introduced onto each TCR beta cDNA molecule by a template-switch 5' adaptor carrying 12 random nucleotides. Each sample yielded at least 3 million CDR3-containing paired-end reads. First-strand cDNA synthesis was performed from all RNA using the Mint cDNA synthesis kit, with priming by a TRBC-specific oligonucleotide. All cDNA was treated with uracil-DNA glycosylase and then went through a first 18-cycle PCR with the universal primers M1SS and BC2_uni_R. As for the authors' bioinformatics: For normalization, 1 million high-quality reads were randomly selected from each sample, with every read carrying a distinct molecular identifier. Instead of being binned into consensus sequences, reads with shared molecular identifiers were discarded. MiTCR, run with a Q25 quality threshold and the strictest error-elimination algorithm, handled CDR3 identification, clonotype clustering and error correction. A nonparametric unseen species model with Euler transformation was used to estimate lower-bound total TCR beta diversity. TCRdb trimmed public reads at Q25 via fastp, called clones via MiXCR and kept in-frame beta chains. Rows merge per CDR3 protein into single entries with the most common DNA and genes. What appears here as the V and J calls and clone size reflects TCRdb's work, not the paper's. The sample table lists over 700,000 distinct CDR3 sequences, 53% of them with a count of one. The ten biggest clones cover approximately 41% of the sample.

Sequencing was performed on blood. The sequence derives from a man older than 75 in good health. The chain was built from TRBV2 and TRBJ1-4; 10 junctional bases match TRBD1. Here the CDR3 is given as CASRRDRGLQEKLFF. The sequence in DNA is TGTGCCAGCAGACGTGACAGGGGGCTTCAAGAAAAACTGTTTTTT.